Listed below are T cell receptor beta chains from one sample, sequenced in a study of T cell clonotyping in hematopoietic cell transplantation. Here immunoSEQ multiplex PCR was the method, and the copy in TCRdb shows in-frame clones only, minus some. In the table there are fewer than 25,000 clones, 75% to 90% of which are singletons. Here the sequenced sample was peripheral blood mononuclear cells, taken before stem cell transplant. The receptors originated from a man between 18 and 35 years old with biphenotypic leukemia. Some clones in this sample may be carry-over from other donors' samples. CDR3s include the opening cysteine and the closing phenylalanine or tryptophan.

v_call	j_call	cdr3_aa
TRBV6-6	TRBJ2-7	CASGADYEQYF
TRBV19	TRBJ1-5	CASTSRANNQPQHF
TRBV10-3	TRBJ2-3	CAISEGLAGKSSTDTQYF
TRBV7-2	TRBJ2-2	CASSLAGGYTGELFF
TRBV7-2	TRBJ2-3	CASSLLAGGGTDTQYF
TRBV6-1	TRBJ2-2	CASSEKGDTGELFF
TRBV6-1	TRBJ2-7	CASSDIGDYEQYF
TRBV7-2	TRBJ1-1	CASSFGTGGLNTEAFF
TRBV7-8	TRBJ1-1	CASSPTGGDTEAFF
TRBV23-1	TRBJ2-3	CASSHIGGGHTQYF
TRBV19	TRBJ2-5	CASSMGGLGGQETQYF
TRBV6-5	TRBJ2-7	CASSYLAGHYYEQYF
TRBV5-1	TRBJ1-1	CASSPPDRVTEAFF
TRBV7-2	TRBJ1-2	CASSLGDRGGNYGYTF
TRBV20-1	TRBJ2-1	CSASEEGQFF
TRBV30	TRBJ2-1	CAWSMQRDYNEQFF
TRBV25-1	TRBJ1-5	CASSDQGGQPQHF
TRBV29-1	TRBJ1-1	CSVEDLGTEAFF
TRBV21-1	TRBJ2-7	CAREAARSSYEQYF
TRBV27	TRBJ1-1	CASSPLRDTEAFF
TRBV6-5	TRBJ2-7	CASTQGQGTYEQYF
TRBV2	TRBJ2-3	CASEQGPDTQYF
TRBV9	TRBJ1-2	CASSVVTGDGYTF
TRBV2	TRBJ2-1	CASRTGTSGPNEQFF
TRBV4-3	TRBJ1-1	CASSQEPLGRRTEAFF
TRBV7-9	TRBJ2-7	CASSSGQDGYEQYF
TRBV9	TRBJ2-1	CASSPNRVEQFF
TRBV28	TRBJ2-4	CASNGGTKNIQYF
TRBV30	TRBJ2-7	CAWTGGGYEQYF
TRBV30	TRBJ2-7	CAWSGILIAGGRYEQYF
TRBV5-1	TRBJ2-7	CASSPDRADEQYF
TRBV20-1	TRBJ1-1	CSDYRGTEAFF
TRBV27	TRBJ1-5	CASSAQGASQPQHF
TRBV7-3	TRBJ1-1	CASSLDPSGEAFF
TRBV27	TRBJ2-7	CASSLSPDRVREQYF
TRBV11-3	TRBJ2-5	CASSLFPETQYF
TRBV7-9	TRBJ2-7	CASSAPGLQKYEQYF
TRBV21-1	TRBJ2-3	CASSTHRGRTTDTQYF
TRBV7-2	TRBJ2-7	CASSPEGTRLVRQYF
TRBV7-3	TRBJ1-1	CASSLTGGGNTEAFF
TRBV4-2	TRBJ2-7	CASSQGAGPPYEQYF
TRBV6-5	TRBJ1-5	CASSYSGQNDQPQHF
TRBV6-5	TRBJ1-1	CASSSGVGTEAFF
TRBV6-1	TRBJ2-7	CASSQFYDEQYF
TRBV7-8	TRBJ2-1	CASSLGDKNEQFF
TRBV5-1	TRBJ2-2	CASSLVVDTGELFF
TRBV5-1	TRBJ1-3	CASSSGTLSRNTIYF